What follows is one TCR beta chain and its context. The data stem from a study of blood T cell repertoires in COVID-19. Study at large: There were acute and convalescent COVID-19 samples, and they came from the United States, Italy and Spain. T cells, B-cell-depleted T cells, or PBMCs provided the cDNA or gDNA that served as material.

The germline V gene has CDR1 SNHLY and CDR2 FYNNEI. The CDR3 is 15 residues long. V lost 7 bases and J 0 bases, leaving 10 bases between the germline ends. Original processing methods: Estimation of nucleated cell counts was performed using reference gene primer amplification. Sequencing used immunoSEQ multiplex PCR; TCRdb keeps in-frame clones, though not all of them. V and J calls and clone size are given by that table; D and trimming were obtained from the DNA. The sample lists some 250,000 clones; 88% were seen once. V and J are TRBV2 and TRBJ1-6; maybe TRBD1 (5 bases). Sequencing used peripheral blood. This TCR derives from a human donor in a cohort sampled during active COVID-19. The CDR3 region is CASTSDSSYNSPLHF. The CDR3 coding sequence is TGTGCCAGCACATCCGACAGCTCCTATAATTCACCCCTCCACTTT.